The rows below give T cell receptor beta chains drawn from one sample of a study of brain T cells in children with intractable seizures. The assay was immunoSEQ multiplex PCR, and TCRdb's table has in-frame clones only and misses some. Found here are about 80,000 clones, 90% to 95% of them singletons; the top ten hold around 25%. The source material was peripheral blood, sampled at surgery. These receptors originate from a girl aged 2 to 9 with Rasmussen encephalitis and intractable seizures. Both conserved end residues are part of each CDR3. Each record gives: clone size, J gene, V gene, D gene, CDR3 DNA, CDR3 protein. D genes are given only for firm matches. Rows give clone size only sometimes, using once, few, many, or a class for an expanded clone.

-,TRBJ2-5,TRBV10-1,-,TGCGCCAGCAGTGAGTTGGACGTTAAAGAGACCCAGTACTTC,CASSELDVKETQYF
-,TRBJ1-2,TRBV10-3,TRBD1,TGTGCCATCAGTGTAGACAGGGCCAACTATGGCTACACCTTC,CAISVDRANYGYTF
-,TRBJ2-5,TRBV3-1/TRBV3-2,-,TGTGCCAGCAGCCAAGTTTGGGTCCAAGAGACCCAGTACTTC,CASSQVWVQETQYF
-,TRBJ1-5,TRBV5-1,-,TGCGCCAGCAGCTTGGCCGGGACTAGAGGGCAGCCCCAGCATTTT,CASSLAGTRGQPQHF
-,TRBJ1-5,TRBV19,-,TGTGCCAGTAGTCTTACGACCGATCAGCCCCAGCATTTT,CASSLTTDQPQHF
-,TRBJ2-7,TRBV19,-,TGTGCCAGTAGTATCGACTACTCCCGTACCTACGAGCAGTACTTC,CASSIDYSRTYEQYF
-,TRBJ1-2,TRBV30,-,TGTGCCTGGATAGGCAGGGGACCTTACTATGGCTACACCTTC,CAWIGRGPYYGYTF
-,TRBJ2-7,TRBV20-1,TRBD2,TGCAGTGCTAGTGGTGGTGGGGCTAGCGGGACCCTGCAGTACTTC,CSASGGGASGTLQYF
-,TRBJ1-1,TRBV7-8,-,TGTGCCAGCAGCCCCGGGAGGTTTTCGAACGCTGAAGCTTTCTTT,CASSPGRFSNAEAFF
-,TRBJ1-5,TRBV10-2,TRBD1,TGCGCCAGCGGATCACAGGGGGCGGGCCAGCCCCAGCATTTT,CASGSQGAGQPQHF
once,TRBJ2-3,TRBV30,-,TGTGCCTGGAGTCCGGGACTTCACACAGATACGCAGTATTTT,CAWSPGLHTDTQYF
medium-sized,TRBJ1-1,TRBV12-3/TRBV12-4,-,TGTGCCAGCAGCCGTGGGGGTTTCGCTGAAGCTTTCTTT,CASSRGGFAEAFF
-,TRBJ2-1,TRBV6-4,TRBD2,TGTGCCAGCAGTGCATCTAGGCGGGAGAGGTACAATGAGCAGTTCTTC,CASSASRRERYNEQFF
-,TRBJ2-1,TRBV4-1,TRBD2,TGCGCCAGCAGCCTCATGCGGGAGGGGCGGAGGTACAATGAGCAGTTCTTC,CASSLMREGRRYNEQFF
-,TRBJ2-1,TRBV27,-,TGTGCCAGCGGCTTCGTAAAAGAGCAGTTCTTC,CASGFVKEQFF
-,TRBJ2-2,TRBV27,TRBD1,TGTGCCAGCAGTTTCCCGACAGGGACGAACACCGGGGAGCTGTTTTTT,CASSFPTGTNTGELFF
-,TRBJ1-5,TRBV2,-,TGTGCCAGCAAAGGCCCGGGTAATCAGCCCCAGCATTTT,CASKGPGNQPQHF
-,TRBJ1-2,TRBV25-1,-,TGTGCCAGCAGTGAAGGGCCAGTATATGGCTACACCTTC,CASSEGPVYGYTF
-,TRBJ2-5,TRBV30,-,TGTGCCTGGAGTCGGGGCAGGCAAGAGACCCAGTACTTC,CAWSRGRQETQYF
-,TRBJ1-1,TRBV7-2,-,TGTGCCAGCAGCCAGCAGAACACTGAAGCTTTCTTT,CASSQQNTEAFF
-,TRBJ2-7,TRBV6-1,-,TGTGCCAGCAGTGAAATCGGGTTCTACGAGCAGTACTTC,CASSEIGFYEQYF
-,TRBJ2-2,TRBV18,TRBD1,TGTGCCAGCTCACCGATTACAGGGGCCGGGGAGCTGTTTTTT,CASSPITGAGELFF
-,TRBJ2-7,TRBV7-6,-,TGTGCCAGCAGCTTAGAGGGATCTCCCTCCTACGAGCAGTACTTC,CASSLEGSPSYEQYF
-,TRBJ2-5,TRBV18,-,TGTGCCAGCTCACCCTTAAAACAGGGTGGGCAGACCCAGTACTTC,CASSPLKQGGQTQYF
few,TRBJ1-2,TRBV19,-,TGTGCCAGTAGTATCCGGGGCACCAGGGGAAACGGCTACACCTTC,CASSIRGTRGNGYTF
once,TRBJ2-3,TRBV6-5,-,TGTGCCAGCAGTTACAGAGATACGCAGTATTTT,CASSYRDTQYF
-,TRBJ2-3,TRBV5-4,TRBD2,TGTGCCAGCAGCTTTAGCGGGGCCCCCGATACGCAGTATTTT,CASSFSGAPDTQYF
-,TRBJ2-7,TRBV3-1/TRBV3-2,-,TGTGCCAGCAGTCATACAGGTTTTCGGGCTTCCTACGAGCAGTACTTC,CASSHTGFRASYEQYF
-,TRBJ1-2,TRBV10-1,TRBD1,TGCGCCAGCAGTGATCGGCAGGGGGAGTATGGCTACACCTTC,CASSDRQGEYGYTF
-,TRBJ2-3,TRBV7-9,TRBD2,TGTGCCAGCAGCTTTCCGGGACTAGCGGGGGCGCCCACAGATACGCAGTATTTT,CASSFPGLAGAPTDTQYF
-,TRBJ2-2,TRBV4-1,-,TGCGCCAGCAGCCAGAGTCCGGGGAGTACCGGGGAGCTGTTTTTT,CASSQSPGSTGELFF
-,TRBJ1-6,TRBV6-1,TRBD1,TGTGCCAGCAGTGAAAAGGGGGCCACCTTGTATAATTCACCCCTCCACTTT,CASSEKGATLYNSPLHF
-,TRBJ2-1,TRBV15,-,TGTGCCACCAGCAGAGATCCCTCAGGGGACAATGAGCAGTTCTTC,CATSRDPSGDNEQFF
-,TRBJ2-1,TRBV7-6,TRBD1,TGTGCCAGCAGCTTAGCGTTTCCGGGACAGGGGAGGAATGAGCAGTTCTTC,CASSLAFPGQGRNEQFF
-,TRBJ2-1,TRBV5-6,TRBD2,TGTGCCAGCAGCCTGGGCGGGGGGGATTACAATGAGCAGTTCTTC,CASSLGGGDYNEQFF
-,TRBJ1-1,TRBV10-3,TRBD1,TGTGCCATCAGTGAGACCAGTCCCGGGACAGGGCGGACTGAAGCTTTCTTT,CAISETSPGTGRTEAFF
-,TRBJ2-1,TRBV9,TRBD2,TGTGCCAGCAGCGTAGTCCCTAGCGGGGGCTACGAGCAGTTCTTC,CASSVVPSGGYEQFF
-,TRBJ1-1,TRBV3-1/TRBV3-2,TRBD1,TGTGCCAGCAGCCTAACTCCCGGGACCATGACAGGGTCTCAGGAAGCTTTCTTT,CASSLTPGTMTGSQEAFF
-,TRBJ1-2,TRBV27,-,TGTGCCAGCAGTTTATCCTCACAGAAATATGGCTACACCTTC,CASSLSSQKYGYTF
-,TRBJ2-7,TRBV7-9,-,TGTGCCAGCAGCCACCATCAGAAACCCTACGAGCAGTACTTC,CASSHHQKPYEQYF
few,TRBJ2-7,TRBV3-1/TRBV3-2,TRBD1,TGTGCCAGCAGCCAACTAGCAATCAGGGGGTACGAGCAGTACTTC,CASSQLAIRGYEQYF
-,TRBJ2-5,TRBV18,-,TGTGCCAGCTCACCACGCGGGACAGAGACCCAGTACTTC,CASSPRGTETQYF
-,TRBJ2-7,TRBV15,-,TGTGCCACCAGCAGAGATTTGAGGGCCTCTTACGAGCAGTACTTC,CATSRDLRASYEQYF
-,TRBJ2-7,TRBV12-5,-,TGTGCTAGTGGTTTGACCCTGCCTATGGGACACCCGCCCTACGAGCAGTACTTC,CASGLTLPMGHPPYEQYF
-,TRBJ1-5,TRBV5-1,TRBD1,TGCGCCAGCAGCTTGGTGGCAGGGGGTGGCAATCAGCCCCAGCATTTT,CASSLVAGGGNQPQHF
once,TRBJ2-1,TRBV20-1,-,TGCAGTAGTCGGCCATACAATGAGCAGTTCTTC,CSSRPYNEQFF
-,TRBJ1-2,TRBV7-9,-,TGTGCCAGCAGCGGGGGGGCTACTATCTATGGCTACACCTTC,CASSGGATIYGYTF
-,TRBJ1-2,TRBV27,-,TGTGCCAGCAGTTTATCGGCATTCTGGGGCTACACCTTC,CASSLSAFWGYTF
-,TRBJ2-1,TRBV7-9,TRBD2,TGTGCCAGCAGCTCTGCCGGGACTAGCGGGAGGGATGCCTACAATGAGCAGTTCTTC,CASSSAGTSGRDAYNEQFF
-,TRBJ1-6,TRBV2,-,TGTGCCAGCAGTGAAGGGACGGCCAATAATTCACCCCTCCACTTT,CASSEGTANNSPLHF
-,TRBJ1-2,TRBV18,TRBD1,TGTGCCAGCTCACCACTGGGACAGGGAGTAGGTGGCTACACCTTC,CASSPLGQGVGGYTF
-,TRBJ1-1,TRBV19,-,TGTGCCAGTAGTATGGACGGTGTGGGGGCAGGTGAAGCTTTCTTT,CASSMDGVGAGEAFF